This paragraph covers one T cell receptor (beta chain) sequence. Germline-derived CDR1 and CDR2 are LGHNA and YSLEER. Trimming took 0 bases from V and 3 from J, leaving 9 bases between them. The CDR3 covers 15 residues. The sample belongs to a study of response to subunit inactivated influenza vaccine. In TCRdb, the RT-PCR reads were re-called with MiXCR into one record per CDR3 protein. The repertoire consists of around 190,000 distinct CDR3 sequences, with about a tenth occurring once and the leading ten covering about a tenth. Sample: non-naive T cells sorted from PBMCs, taken on the day of vaccination. This TCR was recovered from a man aged 50 or older who received an inactivated influenza vaccine. The J gene is TRBJ2-1, the V gene TRBV4-3; no clear D gene. CDR3 residues: CASSQETAYYNEQFF. The CDR3 nucleotides read TGCGCCAGCAGCCAAGAAACGGCCTACTACAATGAGCAGTTCTTC.